These 25 T cell receptor beta chains were sequenced from one sample in a study of cytomegalovirus exposure and HLA in healthy donors. PCR primers comprised 60 Vbeta and 13 Jbeta primers. Repertoires were generated with immunoSEQ multiplex PCR, while TCRdb's copy carries only in-frame clones and drops some. The data show 98,000 or so clones, with over 65% seen just once and about a sixth held by the top ten. Material for sequencing was PBMCs. The receptors stem from a man aged 60 to 69 in good health and CMV-seropositive.

V gene TRBV18 combines with J gene TRBJ2-3; TRBD2 matches at 11 bases. Germline loops: CDR1 KGHSH, CDR2 LQKENI. This CDR3 has 19 amino acids. Unmatched junction bases numbered 9, after V lost 1 base and J lost 0 bases. CDR3 bases: TGTGCCAGCTCACCACACCGGGCTAGCGGGGGGCTCAGCACAGATACGCAGTATTTT. It is translated as CASSPHRASGGLSTDTQYF. Full variable domain (rest looked up from reference TRBV18 and TRBJ2-3): NAGVMQNPRHLVRRRGQEARLRCSPMKGHSHVYWYRQLPEEGLKFMVYLQKENIIDESGMPKERFSAEFPKEGPSILRIQQVVRGDSAAYFCASSPHRASGGLSTDTQYFGPGTRLTVL.

CDR3 amino acids: CASSFSGQENTEAFF. CDR3 bases: TGTGCCAGCAGTTTCTCTGGACAGGAGAACACTGAAGCTTTCTTT. The rearrangement links TRBV27 to TRBJ1-1, with TRBD1 matching over 7 bases. Germline trimming cut 3 bases from V and 1 base from J; bases unmatched to any gene: 5. The CDR3 length is 15 residues. Per the germline V gene, CDR1 is MNHEY and CDR2 is SMNVEV (reference sequence).

The rearrangement uses TRBV2 and TRBJ2-7; 10 nucleotides align to TRBD2. The ends lost 5 bases at V and 0 bases at J; junction bases unmatched: 13. The V gene's germline CDR1 is SNHLY and CDR2 FYNNEI. This CDR3 has 18 residues. The chain's CDR3 is CASSSQLAGALSSYEQYF. CDR3 bases: TGTGCCAGCAGTTCCCAGCTAGCGGGGGCGCTAAGCTCCTACGAGCAGTACTTC.

The J gene is TRBJ2-4, the V gene TRBV30, with D possibly being TRBD2 (5 bases). Trimming removed 0 bases from V and 8 bases from J, with 17 bases in between. Germline lookup yields CDR1 GTSNPN and CDR2 SVGIG (reference sequence). The CDR3 is 15 amino acids. The chain's CDR3 is CAWSVYGAQEDIQYF. As DNA, the CDR3 is TGTGCCTGGAGTGTGTATGGAGCGCAGGAGGACATTCAGTACTTC.

V and J are TRBV5-8 and TRBJ2-7, with D perhaps TRBD1 (5 bases). The CDR3 is 13 amino acids. Germline assignment: CDR1 SGHTS and CDR2 YDEGEE. Trimming removed 5 bases at V and 3 bases at J, with 12 bases between. CDR3: CASRGQGYYEQYF. As DNA, the CDR3 is TGTGCCAGCAGGGGCCAGGGTTACTACGAGCAGTACTTC.

For this clone: Other DNA sequences within the sample encode an identical CDR3. J is TRBJ2-6 and V is TRBV6-5; D gene ambiguous. V was clipped by 3 bases and J by 0 bases, with 6 bases between them. Germline CDR1 reads MNHEY; CDR2 reads SVGAGI. There are 15 residues in the CDR3. CDR3 bases: TGTGCCAGCAGTTATACGAGCTCTGGGGCCAACGTCCTGACTTTC. This codes for CASSYTSSGANVLTF.

The rearrangement links TRBV2 to TRBJ2-7; the match to TRBD1 covers 9 bases. There are 14 residues in the CDR3. Germline V gives CDR1 SNHLY, CDR2 FYNNEI. V was clipped by 5 bases and J by 3 bases; unmatched bases: 5. Here the CDR3 DNA reads TGTGCCAGCAGTCGTGACAGGGGGTACTACGAGCAGTACTTC. As protein: CASSRDRGYYEQYF. Combining the CDR3 with reference TRBV2 and TRBJ2-7 gives the whole variable domain EPEVTQTPSHQVTQMGQEVILRCVPISNHLYFYWYRQILGQKVEFLVSFYNNEISEKSEIFDDQFSVERPDGSNFTLKIRSTKLEDSAMYFCASSRDRGYYEQYFGPGTRLTVT.

This clone occurred a few times. The rearrangement uses TRBV7-9 and TRBJ1-1, with D unresolved. Trimming removed 1 base from V and 6 bases from J, with 12 bases in between. Per the germline V gene, CDR1 is SEHNR and CDR2 is FQNEAQ (reference sequence). The CDR3 runs to 14 residues. CDR3 region: CASSLDTGVPEAFF. The CDR3 DNA reads TGTGCCAGCAGCTTAGATACCGGGGTCCCTGAAGCTTTCTTT.

The V gene is TRBV19, the J gene TRBJ2-5; TRBD1 matches at 7 bases. The J call may be incorrect, as the DNA end agrees better with TRBJ2-7. The CDR3 has 15 residues. Germline loops: CDR1 LNHDA, CDR2 SQIVND (reference sequence). CDR3 DNA: TGTGCCAGTAGCCAAATCAGGGGGTCGGTGGGCGAGCAGTACTTC. This codes for CASSQIRGSVGEQYF.

The chain carries TRBV7-2 and TRBJ1-5; 11 bases are a match to TRBD1. This CDR3 has 15 residues. Germline V lookup: CDR1 SGHTA, CDR2 FQGNSA. The J segment lost 7 bases and the V segment lost 3 bases, leaving 5 bases of the junction unmatched. The CDR3 spells CASSFGQGAWQPQHF. The CDR3 DNA reads as TGTGCCAGCAGCTTTGGACAGGGGGCTTGGCAGCCCCAGCATTTT.

V usage is TRBV6-5 and J usage is TRBJ2-1, with D perhaps matching TRBD1 (6 bases). CDR1 and CDR2 (germline): MNHEY, SVGAGI. The V end lost 7 bases, the J end lost 9 bases, and 19 bases lay between the germline ends. The CDR3 length is 14 residues. CDR3 nucleotides: TGTGCCAGCACCTACAACGGACAGTCCAGTGAGCAGTTCTTC. This encodes CASTYNGQSSEQFF.

This chain joins TRBV5-4 and TRBJ2-3; 10 nucleotides agree with TRBD1. CDR1 is SGHNT and CDR2 is YYREEE in the germline V gene (reference sequence). The CDR3 runs 15 residues. The J segment lost 4 bases and the V segment lost 0 bases, leaving 2 bases of the junction unmatched. CDR3 region: CASSLGQGAADTQYF. The CDR3 DNA follows: TGTGCCAGCAGCTTGGGACAGGGGGCAGCAGATACGCAGTATTTT.

The chain employs TRBV7-9 and TRBJ1-5; TRBD1 is a possible D gene (5 bases). Trimming removed 4 bases from V and 3 bases from J, with 10 bases in between. CDR3 size: 14 residues. Germline CDR1 and CDR2: SEHNR and FQNEAQ (reference sequence). CDR3 region: CASSYDRPNQPQHF. The CDR3 bases are TGTGCCAGCAGCTACGACAGACCCAATCAGCCCCAGCATTTT.

This clone was seen a few times. The chain links TRBV5-4 to TRBJ1-1, with TRBD1 matching 8 bases. The CDR3 is 15 residues long. CDR1 is SGHNT, CDR2 YYREEE, per germline (reference sequence). V trimming: 1 base; J trimming: 1 base; junction bases outside the gene matches: 3. Written as DNA, the CDR3 is TGTGCCAGCAGCTTGCAGGGACAGGAGAACACTGAAGCTTTCTTT. Protein product: CASSLQGQENTEAFF.

This rearrangement joins TRBV29-1 to TRBJ2-1; D is unclear. The CDR3 is 13 residues long. CDR1 and CDR2 from the germline V gene are SQVTM and ANQGSEA. Trimming left V 6 bases short and J 7 bases short, with 16 bases between. CDR3 nucleotide sequence: TGCAGCGTCACCCAGTCAACGGGTAATGAGCAGTTCTTC. Its translation is CSVTQSTGNEQFF.

The V and J genes are TRBV18 and TRBJ2-7; the D gene is possibly TRBD1 (5 bases). Germline V CDR1 and CDR2: KGHSH, LQKENI. Trimming took 4 bases from V and 6 from J, leaving 19 bases between them. The CDR3 spans 15 residues. The CDR3, as DNA: TGTGCCAGCTCACTACGCCCGGGCCCCCAGGGCGAGCAGTACTTC. The encoded protein is CASSLRPGPQGEQYF.

This clone has just a few counts. At one end, the junction sequence differs from germline, possibly due to a read error. V usage is TRBV4-1 and J usage is TRBJ1-6; 9 bases align to TRBD1. Germline CDR1 and CDR2: MGHRA and YSYEKL. This CDR3 region has 14 residues. The CDR3 protein is CASSQGTGRSPLHF. The CDR3 DNA is TGCGCCAGCAGTCAAGGGACAGGGAGGTCACCCCTCCACTTT.

The gene calls are TRBV7-2 and TRBJ1-4, with TRBD1 matching 9 bases. Germline V gene data show CDR1 as SGHTA and CDR2 as FQGNSA. The J segment lost 5 bases and the V segment lost 8 bases, leaving 6 bases of the junction unmatched. The CDR3 contains 14 residues. The CDR3 DNA reads TGTGCCAGCCGCAAAGGGACAGGGAATGAAAAACTGTTTTTT. This translates into CASRKGTGNEKLFF.

V usage is TRBV4-1 and J usage is TRBJ2-5; D is perhaps TRBD2 (6 bases). CDR1 MGHRA and CDR2 YSYEKL come from the germline V gene. This CDR3 comprises 15 residues. Deletions cut 0 bases from V and 1 base from J, with 9 bases between. This chain's CDR3 is CASSQEGGRQETQYF. CDR3 DNA sequence: TGCGCCAGCAGCCAAGAGGGGGGACGCCAAGAGACCCAGTACTTC.

The rearrangement joins TRBV5-1 to TRBJ2-3; tentatively, D is TRBD2 (7 bases). This CDR3 contains 16 residues. Trimming shortened V by 1 base and J by 2 bases, and 14 bases separated the two germline ends. CDR1 SGHRS and CDR2 YFSETQ come from the germline V gene. The CDR3 reads CASSLSAGAITDTQYF. The CDR3 DNA reads as TGCGCCAGCAGCTTGTCTGCGGGGGCCATCACAGATACGCAGTATTTT.

The chain recombines TRBV5-1 with TRBJ1-2; the D gene is possibly TRBD1 (6 bases). Deletions cut 3 bases from V and 3 bases from J, with 15 bases between. The CDR3 runs to 15 residues. Germline CDR1 is SGHRS and CDR2 is YFSETQ. DNA of the CDR3: TGCGCCAGCAGCTCCCTGGGGGGGCGCGACTATGGCTACACCTTC. It is translated as CASSSLGGRDYGYTF.

The rearrangement links TRBV28 to TRBJ1-1; 12 nucleotides align to TRBD1. This CDR3 is built from 16 residues. CDR1 and CDR2 (germline): MDHEN, SYDVKM. V was clipped by 7 bases and J by 6 bases; unmatched bases: 12. The CDR3 is CASNPTGTGGYSEAFF. The CDR3 coding sequence is TGTGCCAGCAACCCCACCGGGACAGGGGGCTATTCTGAAGCTTTCTTT.

V usage is TRBV9 and J usage is TRBJ2-7; TRBD1 might be the D (5 bases). The CDR3 length is 17 residues. V was trimmed by 0 bases and J by 2 bases, leaving 18 bases between them. Germline-derived CDR1 and CDR2 are SGDLS and YYNGEE. CDR3 region: CASSVGQSGKGTYEQYF. The CDR3 nucleotides read TGTGCCAGCAGCGTAGGTCAGTCAGGGAAGGGAACCTACGAGCAGTACTTC.

The V gene is TRBV5-6, the J gene TRBJ2-7; 7 bases agree with TRBD1. The V and J ends lost 2 bases and 4 bases, in that order; junction bases with no gene match: 9. Germline V CDR1 and CDR2: SGHDT, YYEEEE. The CDR3 covers 15 residues. The CDR3 region has the DNA TGTGCCAGCAGCTTTACAGGGGCAGCTACGTACGAGCAGTACTTC. Translated, it gives CASSFTGAATYEQYF.

This clone was seen once. This chain joins TRBV7-8 and TRBJ2-7; D may be TRBD2 (6 bases). The CDR3 consists of 16 residues. Trimming took off 3 bases at V and 6 bases at J, with 21 bases between the two ends. Germline loops: CDR1 SGHVS, CDR2 FQNEAQ. The chain's CDR3 is CASSFTPGTSLLEQYF. CDR3 DNA sequence: TGTGCCAGCAGCTTCACCCCCGGAACTAGCCTTCTCGAGCAGTACTTC.